These 29 T cell receptor beta chains originate from one sample sequenced in a study of blood T cell repertoires in COVID-19. The repertoire was sequenced with immunoSEQ multiplex PCR; TCRdb's copy has only in-frame clones and lacks some. The profile covers around 210,000 clones, with about 89% appearing a single time and around 8.4% taken by the ten largest. Sequenced sample: PBMCs or T cells enriched from blood (not recorded which). The receptors come from a woman aged 18-29 years who had recovered from COVID-19.

This rearrangement joins TRBV6-5 to TRBJ1-1; the D is unclear. Germline V CDR1 and CDR2: MNHEY, SVGAGI. The ends were cut back, 7 bases at V and 0 bases at J, with 15 bases in the middle. The CDR3 is 15 amino acids. This chain's CDR3 is CASTRKKNMNTEAFF. For the CDR3, the DNA is TGTGCCAGCACCAGGAAAAAAAACATGAACACTGAAGCTTTCTTT.

In its sample, this clone was seen a few times. The chain is built from TRBV10-2 and TRBJ1-4; D uncertain. The CDR3 extends over 13 amino acids. Germline CDR1 reads WSHSY; CDR2 reads SAAADI. Between the trimmed V and J ends, which lost 5 bases and 8 bases, there was a span of 12 bases. The CDR3 DNA reads as TGCGCCAGCAGTTCTAGTGCGTGGGAAAAACTGTTTTTT. This gives the protein CASSSSAWEKLFF.

V is TRBV19 and J is TRBJ1-5; D gene uncertain. The CDR3 contains 14 residues. CDR1 and CDR2 (germline): LNHDA, SQIVND (reference sequence). The V and J ends lost 2 bases and 1 base respectively, with 6 bases between them. DNA of the CDR3: TGTGCCAGTAGTATATTCTTAAGCAATCAGCCCCAGCATTTT. Its translation is CASSIFLSNQPQHF.

V usage is TRBV25-1 and J usage is TRBJ2-7; the D gene is possibly TRBD1 (6 bases). V gave up 7 bases and J gave up 12 bases, with 22 bases separating them. The length of the CDR3 is 13 residues. Looked up from germline, CDR1 is MGHDK and CDR2 is SYGVNS. This CDR3 is CASIDRYLVKLYF. The CDR3 DNA sequence: TGTGCCAGCATCGACAGGTACCTCGTAAAGTTGTACTTC.

V gene TRBV20-1 combines with J gene TRBJ2-7; TRBD1 agrees at 8 bases. V was pared by 0 bases and J by 12 bases, with 4 bases of the junction left unmatched. The CDR3 sequence is 11 residues long. The germline gives CDR1 DFQATT, CDR2 SNEGSKA (reference sequence). As DNA, the CDR3 is TGCAGTGCTAGAGATACAGGGGGTCTGTACTTC. Translated: CSARDTGGLYF.

This sequence joins TRBV9 and TRBJ2-1; 8 bases are a match to TRBD2. CDR3 length: 16 residues. V lost 0 bases and J lost 6; bases outside the gene matches: 8. The V gene's germline CDR1 is SGDLS and CDR2 YYNGEE. The CDR3 DNA sequence: TGTGCCAGCAGCGTAGGATCGGGGGGGGCAGGCAATGAGCAGTTCTTC. Residues: CASSVGSGGAGNEQFF.

J is TRBJ2-7 and V is TRBV6-5, with D maybe TRBD2 (6 bases). Germline values: CDR1 MNHEY, CDR2 SVGAGI. Deletions cut 0 bases from V and 4 bases from J, with 10 bases between. The CDR3 covers 14 residues. CDR3 nucleotide sequence: TGTGCCAGCAGTTACTCAAGCCGGGGGTACGAGCAGTACTTC. It translates to CASSYSSRGYEQYF.

This sequence joins TRBV24-1 and TRBJ2-2; the match to TRBD1 covers 9 bases. CDR3 length equals 16 residues. Germline CDR1 KGHDR, CDR2 SFDVKD. V was clipped by 4 bases and J by 3 bases; unmatched bases: 5. The CDR3 DNA reads as TGTGCCACCAGTGAAACAGGGGGCGCCGACACCGGGGAGCTGTTTTTT. Protein: CATSETGGADTGELFF.

This sequence joins TRBV6-5 and TRBJ1-1; D might be TRBD1 (6 bases). V was cut by 6 bases and J by 1 base, with 12 bases left in between. The CDR3 runs to 14 residues. The V gene's germline CDR1 is MNHEY and CDR2 SVGAGI. The CDR3 sequence: CASREQGQNTEAFF. CDR3 DNA sequence: TGTGCCAGCAGGGAGCAGGGGCAGAACACTGAAGCTTTCTTT.

The chain combines TRBV18 with TRBJ2-7, with D possibly being TRBD1 (5 bases). Germline CDR1 is KGHSH and CDR2 is LQKENI. The V gene lost 3 bases and the J gene lost 5 bases, with 17 bases spanning the gap. The CDR3 sequence is 15 residues long. The CDR3 DNA reads TGTGCCAGCTCACCCACAGGAGCCAGGGCGGACGAGCAGTACTTC. Encoded protein: CASSPTGARADEQYF. Using reference TRBV18 and TRBJ2-7 for the parts outside the CDR3, the full variable domain is NAGVMQNPRHLVRRRGQEARLRCSPMKGHSHVYWYRQLPEEGLKFMVYLQKENIIDESGMPKERFSAEFPKEGPSILRIQQVVRGDSAAYFCASSPTGARADEQYFGPGTRLTVT.

The rearrangement joins TRBV10-3 to TRBJ2-2; 9 bases are shared with TRBD1. Unmatched junction bases numbered 15, after V lost 6 bases and J lost 1 base. The CDR3 sequence is 19 residues long. Per the germline V gene, CDR1 is ENHRY and CDR2 is SYGVKD. The CDR3 is CAISPRPGQGTLNTGELFF. The CDR3 DNA reads TGTGCCATCAGCCCGCGCCCGGGACAGGGCACCTTGAACACCGGGGAGCTGTTTTTT.

The V gene is TRBV6-6, the J gene TRBJ2-2; TRBD2 matches 8 bases. J gave up 2 bases and V 7 bases, and 6 bases lay outside the gene matches. The germline gives CDR1 MNHNY, CDR2 SVGAGI (reference sequence). The CDR3 spans 15 residues. CDR3 DNA sequence: TGTGCCAGCACAGAAGCGGGGGCCAACACCGGGGAGCTGTTTTTT. Protein: CASTEAGANTGELFF.

The chain links TRBV5-6 to TRBJ2-5; the D gene is possibly TRBD1 (6 bases). The CDR3 is made up of 15 amino acids. V dropped 4 bases and J dropped 0 bases, with 13 bases sitting between them. Per germline, CDR1 SGHDT and CDR2 YYEEEE. In nucleotides, the CDR3 is TGTGCCAGCAGCAGGACAGTGGGGTACCAAGAGACCCAGTACTTC. It translates to CASSRTVGYQETQYF.

The rearrangement links TRBV4-1 to TRBJ2-2; 7 nucleotides agree with TRBD1. The CDR3 has 17 amino acids. V shed 4 bases and J 3 bases; nucleotides not matched to a gene: 11. Germline V lookup: CDR1 MGHRA, CDR2 YSYEKL. Here the CDR3 DNA reads TGCGCCAGCAGCCGAGAGGTCCCCCAGGGGGACACCGGGGAGCTGTTTTTT. It yields the protein CASSREVPQGDTGELFF.

This clone was counted once. The chain employs TRBV28 and TRBJ1-4; the D is unclear. The CDR3 sequence is 14 residues long. Germline V gene data show CDR1 as MDHEN and CDR2 as SYDVKM. Trimming removed 5 bases from V and 8 bases from J, with 15 bases in between. CDR3 coding DNA: TGTGCCAGCAGTACTCCCCCGGTAAAGGAAAAACTGTTTTTT. It codes for CASSTPPVKEKLFF. The full variable domain, its missing parts supplied by reference TRBV28 and TRBJ1-4, is DVKVTQSSRYLVKRTGEKVFLECVQDMDHENMFWYRQDPGLGLRLIYFSYDVKMKEKGDIPEGYSVSREKKERFSLILESASTNQTSMYLCASSTPPVKEKLFFGSGTQLSVL.

This chain links TRBV30 with TRBJ2-4; 9 nucleotides match TRBD2. CDR3 length equals 14 residues. Trimming took 5 bases from V and 7 from J; bases not matched to a gene: 9. Looked up from germline, CDR1 is GTSNPN and CDR2 is SVGIG (reference sequence). The CDR3 loop is CAWRRRGGANIQYF. DNA for the CDR3: TGTGCCTGGCGGCGGCGGGGGGGGGCGAACATTCAGTACTTC.

The chain recombines TRBV11-2 with TRBJ1-4; no reliable D call. The CDR3 sequence is 12 residues long. CDR1 is SGHAT and CDR2 is FQNNGV in the germline V gene. The germline V and J ends were trimmed by 5 bases and 3 bases, with 4 bases remaining between them. Here the CDR3 reads CASSQSNEKLFF. The DNA for the CDR3 is TGTGCCAGCAGCCAATCTAATGAAAAACTGTTTTTT.

This clone occurred once. The V call is TRBV19, the J call TRBJ1-1; D uncertain. V lost 6 bases and J lost 4, with 9 bases in between. CDR1 and CDR2 from the germline V gene are LNHDA and SQIVND (reference sequence). The CDR3 covers 12 residues. CDR3 sequence (DNA): TGTGCCAGTAGAATCGGAGGCACTGAAGCTTTCTTT. Its translation: CASRIGGTEAFF.

The chain is built from TRBV6-1 and TRBJ2-3; tentative D call: TRBD2 (5 bases). Germline loops: CDR1 MNHNS, CDR2 SASEGT. CDR3 length equals 16 residues. Deletions cut 3 bases from V and 3 bases from J, with 16 bases between. CDR3 residues: CASSDEGRFGTDTQYF. The CDR3 nucleotides read TGTGCCAGCAGTGACGAGGGTAGGTTTGGGACAGATACGCAGTATTTT.

The chain is built from TRBV11-2 and TRBJ1-1; D unclear. The ends were cut back, 2 bases at V and 0 bases at J, with 10 bases in the middle. The CDR3 is 15 amino acids. The germline V gene has CDR1 SGHAT and CDR2 FQNNGV. CDR3 residues: CASSLSTRLNTEAFF. CDR3 bases: TGTGCCAGCAGCTTATCCACTCGCCTGAACACTGAAGCTTTCTTT. Based on the CDR3 plus reference TRBV11-2 and TRBJ1-1, the full variable domain is EAGVAQSPRYKIIEKRQSVAFWCNPISGHATLYWYQQILGQGPKLLIQFQNNGVVDDSQLPKDRFSAERLKGVDSTLKIQPAKLEDSAVYLCASSLSTRLNTEAFFGQGTRLTVV.

The J gene is TRBJ2-1, the V gene TRBV5-1; TRBD2 might be the D (6 bases). Germline loops: CDR1 SGHRS, CDR2 YFSETQ. The length of the CDR3 is 12 residues. V gave up 2 bases and J gave up 9 bases, with 9 bases separating them. The CDR3 spells CASSFGGGEQFF. In nucleotides, the CDR3 is TGCGCCAGCAGCTTCGGGGGAGGTGAGCAGTTCTTC. Combining the CDR3 with reference TRBV5-1 and TRBJ2-1 gives the whole variable domain KAGVTQTPRYLIKTRGQQVTLSCSPISGHRSVSWYQQTPGQGLQFLFEYFSETQRNKGNFPGRFSGRQFSNSRSEMNVSTLELGDSALYLCASSFGGGEQFFGPGTRLTVL.

The chain has TRBV7-2 and TRBJ2-2; 11 bases are shared with TRBD2. Losses at the gene ends were 0 bases for V and 4 bases for J; bases not matched to a gene: 1. The CDR3 contains 16 residues. Looked up from germline, CDR1 is SGHTA and CDR2 is FQGNSA. The chain's CDR3 is CASSLASGGATGELFF. DNA for the CDR3: TGTGCCAGCAGCTTAGCTAGCGGGGGGGCCACCGGGGAGCTGTTTTTT.

The chain joins TRBV5-4 to TRBJ2-5; 7 bases align to TRBD1. Germline V gene data show CDR1 as SGHNT and CDR2 as YYREEE (reference sequence). This CDR3 has 15 residues. With V trimmed by 4 bases and J by 5 bases, 11 bases remained unmatched. In DNA form, the CDR3 reads TGTGCCAGCAGCCACGGTGGGGGACAGTCGGAGACCCAGTACTTC. Translated: CASSHGGGQSETQYF.

CDR3 loop: CASSGQGMNTEAFF. The CDR3 nucleotides read TGTGCCAGCAGCGGACAGGGGATGAACACTGAAGCTTTCTTT. J is TRBJ1-1 and V is TRBV9; TRBD1 matches at 8 bases. Germline CDR1 and CDR2: SGDLS and YYNGEE. The CDR3 length is 14 residues. Trimming removed 3 bases from V and 0 bases from J; junction bases left unmatched: 1.

This chain links TRBV5-5 with TRBJ2-4; 7 bases align to TRBD1. The germline gives CDR1 SGHKS, CDR2 YYEKEE (reference sequence). This CDR3 region has 17 residues. V lost 0 bases, J lost 8 bases, and 14 bases stayed unmatched. The CDR3 region has the DNA TGTGCCAGCAGCTTGGCGCCAGGGGGTATTGGCGTGGACATTCAGTACTTC. Translation: CASSLAPGGIGVDIQYF.

The gene calls are TRBV7-2 and TRBJ1-2; D possibly corresponds to TRBD1 (6 bases). With 1 base removed from V and 8 bases from J, the gap between germline ends came to 11 bases. The germline V gene has CDR1 SGHTA and CDR2 FQGNSA. The CDR3 extends over 13 amino acids. As DNA, the CDR3 is TGTGCCAGCAGCTTAGGGGGGCTTGGCGGCTACACCTTC. Translation: CASSLGGLGGYTF.

The chain has TRBV6-5 and TRBJ1-1; D is possibly TRBD1 (5 bases). Between the trimmed V and J ends, which lost 6 bases and 5 bases, there was a span of 13 bases. CDR1 is MNHEY and CDR2 is SVGAGI in the germline V gene. CDR3 length equals 13 residues. DNA for the CDR3: TGTGCCAGCAGCCCGGTTAGGGGAACTGAAGCTTTCTTT. It encodes CASSPVRGTEAFF.

This clone showed up just a few times. V is TRBV29-1 and J is TRBJ1-1; 9 bases are shared with TRBD1. Germline V gives CDR1 SQVTM, CDR2 ANQGSEA. This CDR3 has 14 amino acids. V lost 6 bases, J lost 1 base, and 6 bases stayed unmatched. The CDR3 DNA reads TGCAGCGTATGGACAGGGGCGCCGAACACTGAAGCTTTCTTT. Translating it yields CSVWTGAPNTEAFF.

The V gene is TRBV18, the J gene TRBJ1-4, with 9 bases fitting TRBD1. The V gene end was trimmed by 3 bases and the J gene end by 10 bases; junction bases not matched to a gene: 15. CDR1 and CDR2 (germline): KGHSH, LQKENI. The CDR3 is 17 amino acids. DNA for the CDR3: TGTGCCAGCTCACCGTCAGACGAGGGACAGGGTATAGGAAAACTGTTTTTT. Amino acid sequence: CASSPSDEGQGIGKLFF.